This TCR beta chain was profiled in a study of T cell responses to AZD1222 COVID-19 vaccine. Notes on the study in general: With dominance at 160-218 and 743-854, vaccine-associated CD4 TCRs spanned spike. Nearly half of the spike-specific TCRs reportedly recognize variant regions that carry no mutations. Clonal diversity may have been underestimated, and the donors were mostly white British, with more females than males.

V was clipped by 4 bases and J by 1 base; unmatched bases: 0. Germline CDR1 KGHSH, CDR2 LQKENI. This CDR3 comprises 13 residues. This clone was seen just once. Its matching antigen is unknown. Pooling was applied to second doses at about 4 or about 12 weeks. Data came from immunoSEQ multiplex PCR; TCRdb stores just in-frame clones and leaves some out. The sample holds fewer than 150,000 clones, 88% seen once. The source was peripheral blood, collected 28 days after the second AZD1222 dose. The sequence derives from an adult who received the AZD1222 COVID-19 vaccine. V is TRBV18 and J is TRBJ2-5; 7 bases are shared with TRBD2. DNA for the CDR3: TGTGCCAGCTCACGGGGGGGCCAAGAGACCCAGTACTTC. This codes for CASSRGGQETQYF. Supplemented by reference TRBV18 and TRBJ2-5, the full variable domain reads NAGVMQNPRHLVRRRGQEARLRCSPMKGHSHVYWYRQLPEEGLKFMVYLQKENIIDESGMPKERFSAEFPKEGPSILRIQQVVRGDSAAYFCASSRGGQETQYFGPGTRLLVL.